Below, 28 T cell receptor beta chains from the same sample are listed, as sequenced in a study of T cell repertoires in cytomegalovirus infection. One entry per CDR3 protein, called by TCRdb with MiXCR from the reads. Counted here are approximately 770,000 distinct CDR3 sequences, roughly 28% occurring once; the ten biggest clones make up approximately 14%. These receptors lack a known antigen. This sample comprised cultured CD8+ T cells from PBMCs, obtained from culture after CMV antigen stimulation. These receptors all come from a human donor in good health (CMV status not recorded). Some clones in this sample may be carry-over from other donors' samples.

This chain uses TRBV28 with TRBJ2-7, with 8 bases identical to TRBD1. Germline lookup yields CDR1 MDHEN and CDR2 SYDVKM. Trimming cost V 6 bases and J 2 bases; bases outside gene matches: 6. This CDR3 region has 14 residues. The CDR3 loop is CASRKTGVPYEQYV. The CDR3 DNA reads as TGTGCCAGCAGAAAGACAGGGGTGCCCTACGAGCAGTACGTC.

This clonotype was seen ten or more times. V and J are TRBV4-3 and TRBJ2-2; 7 bases are shared with TRBD1. This CDR3 has 15 amino acids. V lost 0 bases and J lost 5; bases outside the gene matches: 3. Germline CDR1 reads LGHNA; CDR2 reads YSLEER. CDR3 sequence reads: CASSQDRGSTGELFF. The CDR3 coding sequence is TGCGCCAGCAGCCAAGACAGGGGGTCTACCGGGGAGCTGTTTTTT.

V is TRBV28 and J is TRBJ2-7, with D possibly matching TRBD1 (6 bases). CDR3 length: 13 residues. Trimming removed 5 bases from V and 3 bases from J, with 11 bases in between. The germline CDR1 and CDR2 sequences are MDHEN and SYDVKM. CDR3 amino acids: CASSPRQVYEQYV. The CDR3 DNA sequence: TGTGCCAGCAGTCCACGACAGGTCTACGAGCAGTACGTC.

The chain joins TRBV4-1 to TRBJ1-1; unclear D gene. The germline V gene has CDR1 MGHRA and CDR2 YSYEKL. The CDR3 spans 14 residues. V lost 4 bases, J lost 1 base, and 10 bases lay in between. The chain's CDR3 is CASSPPPGNTEAFF. For the CDR3, the DNA is TGCGCCAGCAGCCCCCCCCCAGGGAACACTGAAGCTTTCTTT.

V and J are TRBV2 and TRBJ1-6; no clear D gene. CDR1 is SNHLY and CDR2 is FYNNEI in the germline V gene. CDR3 length equals 15 residues. V lost 3 bases to trimming and J lost 1 base, with 7 bases between them. The CDR3 region has the DNA TGTGCCAGCAGTGAGGAGCTTTCCTATAATTCACCCCTCCACTTT. Translating gives CASSEELSYNSPLHF.

The chain combines TRBV5-6 with TRBJ2-3; 8 nucleotides agree with TRBD1. Germline loops: CDR1 SGHDT, CDR2 YYEEEE. The ends lost 2 bases at V and 0 bases at J; junction bases unmatched: 11. This CDR3 comprises 18 residues. The CDR3 here is CASSFSGGLYLSTDTQYF. The DNA for the CDR3 is TGTGCCAGCAGCTTTTCAGGGGGCCTCTATCTCAGCACAGATACGCAGTATTTT.

This clonotype was seen a few times. The V call is TRBV28, the J call TRBJ2-1; D tentatively reads TRBD1 or TRBD2 (5 bases each). This CDR3 is built from 14 residues. V lost 1 base to trimming and J lost 8 bases, with 12 bases between them. In germline, CDR1 is MDHEN, CDR2 SYDVKM. The CDR3 DNA reads as TGTGCCAGCAGTTTATTACGAGGGGCGCATGAGCAGTTCTTC. Translated, it gives CASSLLRGAHEQFF.

This sequence joins TRBV4-1 and TRBJ1-6; D is undetermined. Trimming removed 5 bases from V and 6 bases from J, with 11 bases in between. The germline gives CDR1 MGHRA, CDR2 YSYEKL. The CDR3 is made up of 14 amino acids. Here the CDR3 reads CASSTVTLNSPLHF. The DNA for the CDR3 is TGCGCCAGCAGCACGGTTACCCTTAATTCACCCCTCCACTTT.

The gene calls are TRBV6-1 and TRBJ1-2; tentative D call: TRBD1 (5 bases). This CDR3 region has 13 residues. CDR1 and CDR2 (germline): MNHNS, SASEGT. Trimming removed 6 bases at V and 7 bases at J, with 15 bases between. Here the CDR3 reads CASRRRGDGGYTF. CDR3 DNA: TGTGCCAGCAGAAGAAGGGGAGACGGTGGCTACACCTTC.

This clonotype was recorded a few times. The chain links TRBV12-3 or TRBV12-4 to TRBJ2-7; D possibly matches TRBD1 or TRBD2 (6 bases each). The ends were cut back, 6 bases at V and 2 bases at J, with 23 bases in the middle. The CDR3 loop spans 17 amino acids. DNA for the CDR3: TGTGCCAGCAGCGGTTGGGGTGAAGGGGGGCTAACCTACGAGCAGTACGTC. This translates into CASSGWGEGGLTYEQYV.

A few counts support this clonotype. This chain uses TRBV12-3 or TRBV12-4 with TRBJ1-1; D not certain. Trimming took 1 base from V and 4 from J, leaving 7 bases between them. CDR3 length: 13 residues. The CDR3 DNA reads as TGTGCCAGCAGTTTAGAGATTCCCACTGAAGCTTTCTTT. It is translated as CASSLEIPTEAFF.

In this sample, this clonotype turned up many times. The chain recombines TRBV7-9 with TRBJ2-5; D call uncertain. The CDR3 contains 13 residues. V lost 2 bases to trimming and J lost 2 bases, with 6 bases between them. CDR1 is SEHNR, CDR2 FQNEAQ, per germline (reference sequence). The CDR3 nucleotides read TGTGCCAGCAGCTTAAGCACGCAAGAGACCCAGTACTTC. This gives the protein CASSLSTQETQYF.

This clonotype has only a few counts. The V call is TRBV20-1, the J call TRBJ1-6; D not resolved. CDR3 length equals 15 residues. Germline-derived CDR1 and CDR2 are DFQATT and SNEGSKA (reference sequence). Between the trimmed V and J ends, which lost 2 bases and 0 bases, there was a span of 8 bases. The CDR3 region has the DNA TGCAGTGCTAGATGGGAAAGCTCCTATAATTCACCCCTCCACTTT. This encodes CSARWESSYNSPLHF.

The rearrangement uses TRBV5-6 and TRBJ1-2, with a possible D match to TRBD1 (6 bases). CDR1 SGHDT and CDR2 YYEEEE come from the germline V gene. This CDR3 is 11 amino acids long. V gave up 10 bases and J gave up 8 bases, with 15 bases separating them. The CDR3 region is CAYGQGKGYTF. CDR3 DNA sequence: TGTGCCTACGGCCAGGGGAAGGGCTACACCTTC.

This rearrangement joins TRBV5-6 to TRBJ1-2, with D tentatively TRBD1 (6 bases). Germline assignment: CDR1 SGHDT and CDR2 YYEEEE. The V gene lost 1 base and the J gene lost 2 bases, with 15 bases spanning the gap. The CDR3 contains 16 residues. This CDR3 reads CASSLREWTVNYGYTF. Here the CDR3 DNA reads TGTGCCAGCAGCTTGAGGGAGTGGACAGTCAACTATGGCTACACCTTC. The variable domain in full, with the rest retrieved from reference TRBV5-6 and TRBJ1-2, is DAGVTQSPTHLIKTRGQQVTLRCSPKSGHDTVSWYQQALGQGPQFIFQYYEEEERQRGNFPDRFSGHQFPNYSSELNVNALLLGDSALYLCASSLREWTVNYGYTFGSGTRLTVV.

The chain joins TRBV20-1 to TRBJ1-1; D is ambiguous. The germline V and J ends were trimmed by 8 bases and 8 bases, with 12 bases remaining between them. The CDR3 contains 10 residues. The germline CDR1 and CDR2 sequences are DFQATT and SNEGSKA (reference sequence). The CDR3 sequence: CSTWGSEAFF. CDR3 nucleotide sequence: TGCAGTACCTGGGGTTCCGAAGCTTTCTTT.

In this sample, this clonotype turned up once. This chain links TRBV20-1 with TRBJ1-2; unclear D gene. The length of the CDR3 is 14 residues. V lost 2 bases and J 4 bases, leaving 14 bases between the germline ends. The germline CDR1 and CDR2 sequences are DFQATT and SNEGSKA (reference sequence). The CDR3 DNA follows: TGCAGTGCTAGATTCGTGGTGCTACCCTATGGCTACACCTTC. Protein: CSARFVVLPYGYTF.

This chain links TRBV6-6 with TRBJ2-7; 9 nucleotides match TRBD2. Germline CDR1 reads MNHNY; CDR2 reads SVGAGI (reference sequence). Losses at the gene ends were 5 bases for V and 5 bases for J; bases not matched to a gene: 10. The CDR3 covers 15 residues. The chain's CDR3 is CASSPIAGVDDEQYF. The CDR3 DNA sequence: TGTGCCAGCAGTCCTATAGCGGGGGTTGACGACGAGCAGTACTTC.

This clonotype has a handful of counts. J is TRBJ1-5 and V is TRBV19; possible D gene TRBD1, 5 bases. CDR3 size: 14 residues. Between the trimmed V and J ends, which lost 3 bases and 4 bases, there was a span of 10 bases. Germline lookup yields CDR1 LNHDA and CDR2 SQIVND (reference sequence). CDR3 amino acids: CASSIGHDNQPQHF. The CDR3 DNA is TGTGCCAGTAGTATTGGACACGATAATCAGCCCCAGCATTTT.

This clonotype was counted a single time. The V gene is TRBV12-3 or TRBV12-4, the J gene TRBJ1-6; no clear D gene. V was pared by 2 bases and J by 7 bases, with 12 bases between. The CDR3 has 15 residues. The CDR3 here is CASSLRAVGNSPLHF. The CDR3 DNA reads as TGTGCCAGCAGTTTAAGGGCAGTGGGAAATTCACCCCTCCACTTT.

This clonotype was found a few times. CDR3 nucleotide sequence: TGCGCCAGCAGCCCGTGGGACTCACGCAGCTCTGGGGCCAACGTCCTGACTTTC. It translates to CASSPWDSRSSGANVLTF. The rearrangement joins TRBV4-1 to TRBJ2-6; perhaps TRBD2 as D (6 bases). V lost 4 bases and J lost 0, with 16 bases in between. The germline V gene encodes CDR1 MGHRA and CDR2 YSYEKL. This CDR3 is built from 18 residues.

This clonotype was observed a handful of times. The chain couples TRBV7-6 to TRBJ1-2, with TRBD1 identical over 10 bases. Germline values: CDR1 SGHVS, CDR2 FNYEAQ. CDR3 size: 13 residues. Losses at the gene ends were 6 bases for V and 6 bases for J; bases not matched to a gene: 4. The CDR3 spells CASRAGTGDGYTF. CDR3 DNA: TGTGCCAGCAGGGCCGGGACAGGGGATGGCTACACCTTC.

J is TRBJ2-2 and V is TRBV5-1, with 7 bases fitting TRBD1. V lost 3 bases, J lost 7 bases, and 9 bases stayed unmatched. Per germline, CDR1 SGHRS and CDR2 YFSETQ. The CDR3 is made up of 15 amino acids. The CDR3 sequence: CASSSPTGMGGELFF. In nucleotides, the CDR3 is TGCGCCAGCAGCTCGCCGACAGGGATGGGCGGGGAGCTGTTTTTT.

This clonotype was seen only a few times. The rearrangement links TRBV6-6 to TRBJ1-4, with TRBD1 matching 7 bases. Trimming at V came to 4 bases and at J to 7 bases, leaving 3 bases not matched to a gene. This CDR3 spans 13 amino acids. CDR1 MNHNY and CDR2 SVGAGI come from the germline V gene (reference sequence). CDR3 in amino acids: CASSLGQAEKLFF. The DNA of the CDR3 is TGTGCCAGCAGTTTAGGACAGGCTGAAAAACTGTTTTTT.

The gene calls are TRBV10-3 and TRBJ2-7; D possibly corresponds to TRBD1 (6 bases). Germline lookup yields CDR1 ENHRY and CDR2 SYGVKD. The length of the CDR3 is 13 residues. V shed 7 bases and J shed 3 bases, with 13 bases lying between them. CDR3 nucleotides: TGTGCCATCACCCGGGACACCTACTACGAGCAGTACTTC. Residues: CAITRDTYYEQYF.

The chain combines TRBV10-3 with TRBJ2-7; the D gene is possibly TRBD1 (7 bases). Germline CDR1 ENHRY, CDR2 SYGVKD. The CDR3 is made up of 15 amino acids. The germline V and J ends were trimmed by 6 bases and 3 bases, with 18 bases remaining between them. In DNA form, the CDR3 reads TGTGCCATCAGCGAAGGGGGCGGGAACCTCTACGAGCAGTACTTC. Its translation is CAISEGGGNLYEQYF.

The chain recombines TRBV12-3 or TRBV12-4 with TRBJ1-1; D perhaps matches TRBD1 (5 bases). V was clipped by 7 bases and J by 4 bases, with 22 bases between them. The CDR3 totals 16 residues. The CDR3 nucleotides read TGTGCCAGCACCCATTCCCAACAGGAGATTGGCACTGAAGCTTTCTTT. Its translation: CASTHSQQEIGTEAFF.

This clonotype was counted a few times. The rearrangement links TRBV7-9 to TRBJ2-7; TRBD2 matches 11 bases. There are 16 residues in the CDR3. CDR1 and CDR2 from the germline V gene are SEHNR and FQNEAQ (reference sequence). The ends lost 5 bases at V and 4 bases at J; junction bases unmatched: 10. DNA of the CDR3: TGTGCCAGCAGCCCGGTTACTAGCGGGGGACCTTACGAGCAGTACTTC. It is translated as CASSPVTSGGPYEQYF.